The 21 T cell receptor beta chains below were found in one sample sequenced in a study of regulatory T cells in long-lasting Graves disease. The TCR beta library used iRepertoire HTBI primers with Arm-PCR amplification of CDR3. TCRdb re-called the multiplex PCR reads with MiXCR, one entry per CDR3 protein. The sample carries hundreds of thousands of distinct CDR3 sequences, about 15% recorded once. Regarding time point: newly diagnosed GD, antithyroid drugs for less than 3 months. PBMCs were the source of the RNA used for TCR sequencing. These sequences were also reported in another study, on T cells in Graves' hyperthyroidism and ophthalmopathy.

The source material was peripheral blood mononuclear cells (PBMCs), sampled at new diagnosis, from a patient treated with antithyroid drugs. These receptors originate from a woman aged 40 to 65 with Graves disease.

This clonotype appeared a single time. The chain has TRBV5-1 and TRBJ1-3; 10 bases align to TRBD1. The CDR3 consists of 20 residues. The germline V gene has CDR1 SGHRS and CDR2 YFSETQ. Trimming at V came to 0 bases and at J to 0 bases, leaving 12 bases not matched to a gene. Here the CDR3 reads CASSLVLGQGTSSSGNTIYF. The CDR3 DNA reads TGCGCCAGCAGCTTGGTACTGGGACAGGGGACATCTAGCTCTGGAAACACCATATATTTT.

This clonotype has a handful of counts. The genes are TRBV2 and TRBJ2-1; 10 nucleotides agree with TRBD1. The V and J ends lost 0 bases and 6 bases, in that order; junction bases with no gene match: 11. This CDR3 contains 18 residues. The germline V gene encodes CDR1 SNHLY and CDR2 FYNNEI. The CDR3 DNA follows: TGTGCCAGCAGTGAAGCGCTTCGGGGGACAGGGGCCCTCAATGAGCAGTTCTTC. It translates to CASSEALRGTGALNEQFF.

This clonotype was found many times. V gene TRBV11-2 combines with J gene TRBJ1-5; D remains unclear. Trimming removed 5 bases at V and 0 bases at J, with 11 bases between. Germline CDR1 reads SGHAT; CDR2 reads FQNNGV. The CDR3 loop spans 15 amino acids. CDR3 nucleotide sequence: TGTGCCAGCAGCCTCACACCCGATAGCAATCAGCCCCAGCATTTT. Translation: CASSLTPDSNQPQHF.

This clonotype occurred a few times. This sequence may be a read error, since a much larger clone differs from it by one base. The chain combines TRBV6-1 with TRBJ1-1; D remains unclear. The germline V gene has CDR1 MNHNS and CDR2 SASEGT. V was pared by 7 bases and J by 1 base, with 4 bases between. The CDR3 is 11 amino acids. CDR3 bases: TGTGCCAGCATGAAGAACACTGAAGCTTTCTTT. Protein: CASMKNTEAFF.

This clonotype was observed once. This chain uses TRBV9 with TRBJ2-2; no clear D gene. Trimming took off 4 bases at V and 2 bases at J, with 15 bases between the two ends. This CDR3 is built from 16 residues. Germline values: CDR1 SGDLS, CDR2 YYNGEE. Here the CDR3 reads CASSPVLDTNTGELFF. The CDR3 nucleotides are TGTGCCAGCAGCCCCGTCCTGGATACTAACACCGGGGAGCTGTTTTTT.

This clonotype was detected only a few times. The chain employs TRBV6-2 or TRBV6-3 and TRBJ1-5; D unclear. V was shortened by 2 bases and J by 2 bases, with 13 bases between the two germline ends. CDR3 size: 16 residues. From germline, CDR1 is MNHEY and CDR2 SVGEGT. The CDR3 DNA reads TGTGCCAGCAGTTACGTAATTATATCGGGCAATCAGCCCCAGCATTTT. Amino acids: CASSYVIISGNQPQHF.

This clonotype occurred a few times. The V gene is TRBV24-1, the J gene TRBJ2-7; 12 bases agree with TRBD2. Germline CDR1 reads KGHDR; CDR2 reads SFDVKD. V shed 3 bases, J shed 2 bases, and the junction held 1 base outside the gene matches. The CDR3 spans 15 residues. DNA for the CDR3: TGTGCCACCAGTGATACTAGCGGGGGGCCCTACGAGCAGTACTTC. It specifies CATSDTSGGPYEQYF.

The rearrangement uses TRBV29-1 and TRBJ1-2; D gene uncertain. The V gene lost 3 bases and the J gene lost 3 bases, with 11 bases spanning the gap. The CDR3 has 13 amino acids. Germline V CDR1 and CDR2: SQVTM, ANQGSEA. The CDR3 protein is CSVEERDDYGYTF. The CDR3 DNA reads TGCAGCGTTGAGGAGAGGGATGACTATGGCTACACCTTC.

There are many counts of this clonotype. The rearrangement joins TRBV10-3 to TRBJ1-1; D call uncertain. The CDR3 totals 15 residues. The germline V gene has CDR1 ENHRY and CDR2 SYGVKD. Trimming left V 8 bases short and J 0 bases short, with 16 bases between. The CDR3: CAIGGFGGLNTEAFF. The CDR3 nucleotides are TGTGCCATCGGAGGTTTCGGCGGCCTGAACACTGAAGCTTTCTTT.

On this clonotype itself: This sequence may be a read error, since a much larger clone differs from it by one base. The CDR3 coding sequence is TGTGCCAGCAGTTTCACCACCTACGAGCAGTACTTC. Translation: CASSFTTYEQYF. The V gene is TRBV12-3 or TRBV12-4, the J gene TRBJ2-7; D remains ambiguous. Between the trimmed V and J ends, which lost 3 bases and 2 bases, there was a span of 5 bases. The CDR3 has 12 residues.

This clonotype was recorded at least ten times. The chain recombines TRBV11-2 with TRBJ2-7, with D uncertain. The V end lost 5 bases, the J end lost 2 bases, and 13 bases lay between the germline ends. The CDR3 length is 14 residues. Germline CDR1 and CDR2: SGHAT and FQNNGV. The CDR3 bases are TGTGCCAGCAGCCCGCGGACGGACGCCTACGAGCAGTACTTC. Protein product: CASSPRTDAYEQYF. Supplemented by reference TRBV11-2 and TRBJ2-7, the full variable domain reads EAGVAQSPRYKIIEKRQSVAFWCNPISGHATLYWYQQILGQGPKLLIQFQNNGVVDDSQLPKDRFSAERLKGVDSTLKIQPAKLEDSAVYLCASSPRTDAYEQYFGPGTRLTVT.

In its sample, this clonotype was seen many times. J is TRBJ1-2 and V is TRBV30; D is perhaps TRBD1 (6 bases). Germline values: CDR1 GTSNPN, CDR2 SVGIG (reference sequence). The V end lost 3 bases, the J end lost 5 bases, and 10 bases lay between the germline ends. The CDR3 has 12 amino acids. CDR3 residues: CAWRPGAYGYTF. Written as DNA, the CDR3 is TGTGCCTGGAGGCCAGGGGCTTATGGCTACACCTTC.

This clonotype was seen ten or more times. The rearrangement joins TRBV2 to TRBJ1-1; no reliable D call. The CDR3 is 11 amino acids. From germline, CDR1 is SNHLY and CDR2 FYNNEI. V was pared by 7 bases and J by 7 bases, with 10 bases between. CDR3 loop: CASKEEIEAFF. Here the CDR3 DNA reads TGTGCCAGCAAAGAAGAGATTGAAGCTTTCTTT.

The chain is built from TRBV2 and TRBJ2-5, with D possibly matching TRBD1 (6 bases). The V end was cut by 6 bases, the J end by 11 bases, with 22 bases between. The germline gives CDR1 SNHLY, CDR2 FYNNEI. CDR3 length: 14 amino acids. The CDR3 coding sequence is TGTGCCAGCAGCTCTGGACAGCCATTCAATGAGCAGTACTTC. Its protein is CASSSGQPFNEQYF.

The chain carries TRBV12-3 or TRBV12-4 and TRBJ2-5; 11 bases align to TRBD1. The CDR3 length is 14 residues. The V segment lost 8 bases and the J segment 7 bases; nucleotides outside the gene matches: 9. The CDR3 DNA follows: TGTGCCAGCGGACAGGGGGCGCGCCAGGGGACCCAGTACTTC. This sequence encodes CASGQGARQGTQYF.

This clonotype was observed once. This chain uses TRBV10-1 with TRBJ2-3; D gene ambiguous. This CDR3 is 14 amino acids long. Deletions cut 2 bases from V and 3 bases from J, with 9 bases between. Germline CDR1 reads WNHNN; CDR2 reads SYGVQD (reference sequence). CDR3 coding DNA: TGCGCCAGCAGTGAGACGAGGATAACAGATACGCAGTATTTT. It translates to CASSETRITDTQYF.

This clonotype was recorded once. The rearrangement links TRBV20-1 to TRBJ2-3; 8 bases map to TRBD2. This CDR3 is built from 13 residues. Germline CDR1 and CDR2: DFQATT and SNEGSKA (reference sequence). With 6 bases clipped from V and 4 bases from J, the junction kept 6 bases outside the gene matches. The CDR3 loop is CSALAGTPDTQYF. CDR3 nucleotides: TGCAGTGCCTTAGCGGGGACCCCAGATACGCAGTATTTT.

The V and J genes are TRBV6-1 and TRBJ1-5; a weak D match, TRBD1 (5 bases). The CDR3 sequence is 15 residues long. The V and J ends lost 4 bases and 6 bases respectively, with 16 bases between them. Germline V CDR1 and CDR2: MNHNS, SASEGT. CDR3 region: CASSGRIGTGQPQHF. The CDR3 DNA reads TGTGCCAGCAGTGGGAGGATAGGGACGGGTCAGCCCCAGCATTTT.

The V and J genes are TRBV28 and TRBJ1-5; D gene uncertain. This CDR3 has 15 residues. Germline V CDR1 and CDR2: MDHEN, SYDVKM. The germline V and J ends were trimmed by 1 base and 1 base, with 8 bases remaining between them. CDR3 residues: CASSLFGESNQPQHF. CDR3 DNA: TGTGCCAGCAGTTTATTTGGTGAGAGCAATCAGCCCCAGCATTTT.

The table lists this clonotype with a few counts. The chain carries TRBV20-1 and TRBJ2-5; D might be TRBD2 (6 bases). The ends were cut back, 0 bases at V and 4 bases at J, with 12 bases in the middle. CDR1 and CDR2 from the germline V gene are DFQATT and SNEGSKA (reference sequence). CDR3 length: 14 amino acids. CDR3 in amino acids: CSARDGLARETQYF. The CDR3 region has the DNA TGCAGTGCTAGAGATGGCCTAGCGAGAGAGACCCAGTACTTC.

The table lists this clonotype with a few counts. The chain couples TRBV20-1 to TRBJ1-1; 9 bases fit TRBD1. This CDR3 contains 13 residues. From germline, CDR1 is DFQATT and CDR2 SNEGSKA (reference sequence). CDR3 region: CTTPGQGNTEAFF. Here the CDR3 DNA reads TGCACTACACCGGGACAGGGGAACACTGAAGCTTTCTTT.